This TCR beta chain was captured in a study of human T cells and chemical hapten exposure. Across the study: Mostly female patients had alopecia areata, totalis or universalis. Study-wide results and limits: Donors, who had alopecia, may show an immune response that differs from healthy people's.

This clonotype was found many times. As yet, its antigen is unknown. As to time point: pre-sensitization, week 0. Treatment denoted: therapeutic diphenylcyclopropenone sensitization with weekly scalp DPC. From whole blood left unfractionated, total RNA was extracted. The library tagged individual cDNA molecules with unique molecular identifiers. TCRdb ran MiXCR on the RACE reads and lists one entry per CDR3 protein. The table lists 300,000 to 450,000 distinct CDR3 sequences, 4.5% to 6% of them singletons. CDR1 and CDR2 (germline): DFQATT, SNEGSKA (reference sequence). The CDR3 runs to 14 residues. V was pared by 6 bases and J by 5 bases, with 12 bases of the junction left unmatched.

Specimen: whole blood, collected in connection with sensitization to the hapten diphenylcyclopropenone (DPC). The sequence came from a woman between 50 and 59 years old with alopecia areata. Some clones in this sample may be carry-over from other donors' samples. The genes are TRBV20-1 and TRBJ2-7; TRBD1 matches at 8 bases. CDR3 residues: CSARSGTGLNEQYF. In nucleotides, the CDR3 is TGCAGTGCGCGCTCCGGGACAGGATTAAACGAGCAGTACTTC.